These T cell receptor beta chains were read from a single sample in a study of T cells in Graves' hyperthyroidism and ophthalmopathy. A single record per CDR3 protein comes from TCRdb applying MiXCR to the multiplex PCR reads. The sample yields hundreds of thousands of distinct CDR3 sequences, 22% seen once. The specimen was blood. Source of these receptors: a man under 40 with Graves' ophthalmopathy. Both conserved end residues are part of each CDR3. The D gene is left open where the match is weak. Size values are once, few and many counts, or a class for expanded clones, and some rows have none.

V gene: TRBV7-8; J gene: TRBJ2-2; clone size: NA; D gene: TRBD2; CDR3 DNA: TGTGCCAGCAGCCCGATCTCTAGCGGGCAGAACACCGGGGAGCTGTTTTTT; CDR3 protein: CASSPISSGQNTGELFF
V gene: TRBV14; J gene: TRBJ2-2; clone size: NA; D gene: NA; CDR3 DNA: TGTGCCAGCAGCCAACAATCCACCGGGGAGCTGTTTTTT; CDR3 protein: CASSQQSTGELFF
V gene: TRBV7-3; J gene: TRBJ2-3; clone size: NA; D gene: NA; CDR3 DNA: TGTGCCAGCAGCTTAAATTCGGGTACGCAGTATTTT; CDR3 protein: CASSLNSGTQYF
V gene: TRBV14; J gene: TRBJ1-1; clone size: few; D gene: NA; CDR3 DNA: TGTGCCAGCAGCCAAGCTCTTTCGGGCTGGAACACTGAAGCTTTCTTT; CDR3 protein: CASSQALSGWNTEAFF
V gene: TRBV2; J gene: TRBJ2-1; clone size: many; D gene: TRBD2; CDR3 DNA: TGTGCCAGCAGTGTAGGTAGCGGGGTGCCGAGCTCCTACAATGAGCAGTTCTTC; CDR3 protein: CASSVGSGVPSSYNEQFF
V gene: TRBV6-1; J gene: TRBJ1-2; clone size: NA; D gene: NA; CDR3 DNA: TGTGCCAGCGTAGACAGGTTTTCCTATGGCTACACCTTC; CDR3 protein: CASVDRFSYGYTF
V gene: TRBV11-2; J gene: TRBJ2-1; clone size: few; D gene: NA; CDR3 DNA: TGTGCCAGCAGCTTAGCCATCTCCTACAATGAGCAGTTCTTC; CDR3 protein: CASSLAISYNEQFF
V gene: TRBV28; J gene: TRBJ1-2; clone size: many; D gene: TRBD1; CDR3 DNA: TGTGCCAGCAGAACGGGACAGGGCTATGGCTACACCTTC; CDR3 protein: CASRTGQGYGYTF
V gene: TRBV14; J gene: TRBJ2-1; clone size: NA; D gene: TRBD2; CDR3 DNA: TGTGCCAGCAGCCAGGGGGGGGTGTACAATGAGCAGTTCTTC; CDR3 protein: CASSQGGVYNEQFF
V gene: TRBV2; J gene: TRBJ2-7; clone size: NA; D gene: NA; CDR3 DNA: TGTGCCAGCACTCTAGAACATCGCGAGCAGTACTTC; CDR3 protein: CASTLEHREQYF
V gene: TRBV11-2; J gene: TRBJ2-3; clone size: many; D gene: NA; CDR3 DNA: TGTGCCAGCAGCTTAGCGTACGCGGCTAGCACAGATACGCAGTATTTT; CDR3 protein: CASSLAYAASTDTQYF
V gene: TRBV11-2; J gene: TRBJ2-3; clone size: many; D gene: TRBD2; CDR3 DNA: TGTGCCAGCAGCCGATTACCGGGACTAGTTGCTGATACGCAGTATTTT; CDR3 protein: CASSRLPGLVADTQYF
V gene: TRBV29-1; J gene: TRBJ1-3; clone size: few; D gene: NA; CDR3 DNA: TGCAGCGCGACCTCAAGGGGAGGTGGAAACACCATATATTTT; CDR3 protein: CSATSRGGGNTIYF
V gene: TRBV6-6; J gene: TRBJ2-7; clone size: few; D gene: TRBD1; CDR3 DNA: TGTGCCAGCAGTTACTCGATTTTTAGACAGGGACACGAGCAGTACTTC; CDR3 protein: CASSYSIFRQGHEQYF
V gene: TRBV9; J gene: TRBJ2-4; clone size: NA; D gene: TRBD1; CDR3 DNA: TGTGCCAGCAGCGGCGGACAGGGGGTGGCCAAAAACATTCAGTACTTC; CDR3 protein: CASSGGQGVAKNIQYF
V gene: TRBV5-8; J gene: TRBJ1-5; clone size: NA; D gene: TRBD1; CDR3 DNA: TGTGCCAGCAGCCCCGGGACAGGGGTGTATCAGCCCCAGCATTTT; CDR3 protein: CASSPGTGVYQPQHF
V gene: TRBV18; J gene: TRBJ1-1; clone size: many; D gene: NA; CDR3 DNA: TGTGCCAGCTCACCAAGGAGGGTAGCTGAAGCTTTCTTT; CDR3 protein: CASSPRRVAEAFF
V gene: TRBV30; J gene: TRBJ2-5; clone size: many; D gene: TRBD1; CDR3 DNA: TGTGCCTGGTCTCCGGGACAGGGTACGACCCAGTACTTC; CDR3 protein: CAWSPGQGTTQYF
V gene: TRBV27; J gene: TRBJ1-2; clone size: few; D gene: NA; CDR3 DNA: TGTGCCAGCAGGAGTACGGCCGGCCTTGGCTATGGCTACACCTTC; CDR3 protein: CASRSTAGLGYGYTF
V gene: TRBV6-1; J gene: TRBJ2-3; clone size: many; D gene: NA; CDR3 DNA: TGTGCCAGCAGTGTAATAACAGGCACAGATACGCAGTATTTT; CDR3 protein: CASSVITGTDTQYF
V gene: TRBV6-5; J gene: TRBJ2-5; clone size: many; D gene: TRBD2; CDR3 DNA: TGTGCCAGCAGTTACTCGAGCGGGATTGGAGAGACCCAGTACTTC; CDR3 protein: CASSYSSGIGETQYF
V gene: TRBV5-4; J gene: TRBJ1-1; clone size: NA; D gene: NA; CDR3 DNA: TGTGCCAGCAGCCCCCGGGTTGAGGGGGAAGCTTTCTTT; CDR3 protein: CASSPRVEGEAFF
V gene: TRBV27; J gene: TRBJ2-1; clone size: few; D gene: NA; CDR3 DNA: TGTGCCAGCAGTTTATTTGGACTAGGGGGTGAGCAGTTCTTC; CDR3 protein: CASSLFGLGGEQFF
V gene: TRBV6-5; J gene: TRBJ1-1; clone size: NA; D gene: TRBD1; CDR3 DNA: TGTGCCAGCAGATATACCGGGACAGGGTTTAGGGGGTACGACACTGAAGCTTTCTTT; CDR3 protein: CASRYTGTGFRGYDTEAFF
V gene: TRBV7-9; J gene: TRBJ2-2; clone size: few; D gene: NA; CDR3 DNA: TGTGCCAGCAGCTTAAGTTTGGTGGACGGGGAGCTGTTTTTT; CDR3 protein: CASSLSLVDGELFF
V gene: TRBV12-3/TRBV12-4; J gene: TRBJ2-5; clone size: few; D gene: TRBD1; CDR3 DNA: TGTGCCAGCAGACGACAGGGGGCGAACGGAGAGACCCAGTACTTC; CDR3 protein: CASRRQGANGETQYF
V gene: TRBV30; J gene: TRBJ1-5; clone size: many; D gene: NA; CDR3 DNA: TGTGCCTGGAGTGCCGGGACGCTATCTGTTAGCAATCAGCCCCAGCATTTT; CDR3 protein: CAWSAGTLSVSNQPQHF
V gene: TRBV20-1; J gene: TRBJ2-7; clone size: NA; D gene: NA; CDR3 DNA: TGCAGTGCTACAGAGGAAGGCTACGAGCAGTACTTC; CDR3 protein: CSATEEGYEQYF
V gene: TRBV24-1; J gene: TRBJ2-7; clone size: once; D gene: NA; CDR3 DNA: TGTGCCGCCAGTGATCTGTTCGGTTACGAGCAGTACTTC; CDR3 protein: CAASDLFGYEQYF
V gene: TRBV20-1; J gene: TRBJ2-1; clone size: many; D gene: TRBD2; CDR3 DNA: TGCAGTGCTAGACTAGCGGAGCGTCTTGAGCAGTTCTTC; CDR3 protein: CSARLAERLEQFF
V gene: TRBV28; J gene: TRBJ1-1; clone size: many; D gene: TRBD1; CDR3 DNA: TGTGCCAGCAGAGAACCGGGACAGGGTGGGAAGAACACTGAAGCTTTCTTT; CDR3 protein: CASREPGQGGKNTEAFF
V gene: TRBV29-1; J gene: TRBJ2-1; clone size: few; D gene: NA; CDR3 DNA: TGCAGCGTTGCGGCAGGGGTTATCAATGAGCAGTTCTTC; CDR3 protein: CSVAAGVINEQFF
V gene: TRBV7-9; J gene: TRBJ2-7; clone size: NA; D gene: TRBD2; CDR3 DNA: TGTGCCAGCAGCTCCACGAGCGGGATTAGGGGCTACGAGCAGTACTTC; CDR3 protein: CASSSTSGIRGYEQYF
V gene: TRBV20-1; J gene: TRBJ1-2; clone size: NA; D gene: NA; CDR3 DNA: TGCAGTGTCCCAGGGCAGGAGGATGGCTACACCTTC; CDR3 protein: CSVPGQEDGYTF
V gene: TRBV11-3; J gene: TRBJ2-3; clone size: many; D gene: TRBD2; CDR3 DNA: TGTGCCAGCAGAGGACTAGCGGGAAGGGGAGATACGCAGTATTTT; CDR3 protein: CASRGLAGRGDTQYF
V gene: TRBV2; J gene: TRBJ1-5; clone size: many; D gene: NA; CDR3 DNA: TGTGCCAGCAGTGGGCCAGGAGCCTCCAATCAGCCCCAGCATTTT; CDR3 protein: CASSGPGASNQPQHF
V gene: TRBV6-2/TRBV6-3; J gene: TRBJ1-5; clone size: NA; D gene: TRBD1; CDR3 DNA: TGTGCCAGCAGCCCCCAGGGGGCGGACCAGCCCCAGCATTTT; CDR3 protein: CASSPQGADQPQHF
V gene: TRBV5-4; J gene: TRBJ2-2; clone size: NA; D gene: NA; CDR3 DNA: TGTGCCAGCAGCTGGGGGGGGCCTAGGGATCCCGGGGAGCTGTTTTTT; CDR3 protein: CASSWGGPRDPGELFF
V gene: TRBV5-1; J gene: TRBJ2-2; clone size: many; D gene: TRBD2; CDR3 DNA: TGCGCCAGCAGCTGGGGAGCTAGCGGAAACACCGGGGAGCTGTTTTTT; CDR3 protein: CASSWGASGNTGELFF
V gene: TRBV29-1; J gene: TRBJ1-5; clone size: NA; D gene: NA; CDR3 DNA: TGCAGCGTTCGGACGGCTTACAATCAGCCCCAGCATTTT; CDR3 protein: CSVRTAYNQPQHF
V gene: TRBV5-1; J gene: TRBJ2-1; clone size: many; D gene: NA; CDR3 DNA: TGCGCCAGCAGCTTGGGACTAGTCCACAATGAGCAGTTCTTC; CDR3 protein: CASSLGLVHNEQFF
V gene: TRBV11-3; J gene: TRBJ1-1; clone size: many; D gene: TRBD1; CDR3 DNA: TGTGCCAGCAGCCCAGACGGGACAGCCTGGAACACTGAAGCTTTCTTT; CDR3 protein: CASSPDGTAWNTEAFF
V gene: TRBV7-8; J gene: TRBJ2-1; clone size: many; D gene: TRBD2; CDR3 DNA: TGTGCCAGCAGCCGCGGGACTAGCGGTTACAATGAGCAGTTCTTC; CDR3 protein: CASSRGTSGYNEQFF
V gene: TRBV11-3; J gene: TRBJ2-3; clone size: NA; D gene: NA; CDR3 DNA: TGTGCCAGCAGCTTAAGCTCGGTTAGCACAGATACGCAGTATTTT; CDR3 protein: CASSLSSVSTDTQYF
V gene: TRBV20-1; J gene: TRBJ2-1; clone size: few; D gene: NA; CDR3 DNA: TGCAGTGCTAGGCGGGGAGGCCCCTACAATGAGCAGTTCTTC; CDR3 protein: CSARRGGPYNEQFF
V gene: TRBV11-2; J gene: TRBJ1-3; clone size: NA; D gene: TRBD1; CDR3 DNA: TGTGCCAGCAGCTACAGGGGCTTCGGTGGAAACACCATATATTTT; CDR3 protein: CASSYRGFGGNTIYF
V gene: TRBV30; J gene: TRBJ1-5; clone size: NA; D gene: NA; CDR3 DNA: TGTGCCTCCCGGACAGCGAATCAGCCCCAGCATTTT; CDR3 protein: CASRTANQPQHF
V gene: TRBV24-1; J gene: TRBJ2-5; clone size: once; D gene: TRBD2; CDR3 DNA: TGTGCCACCAGTGATCCCTGGGTAGCGGGAGAGATGGAGACCCAGTACTTC; CDR3 protein: CATSDPWVAGEMETQYF
V gene: TRBV19; J gene: TRBJ2-5; clone size: NA; D gene: NA; CDR3 DNA: TGTGCCAGTAGTAACGTGTTGCAAGAGACCCAGTACTTC; CDR3 protein: CASSNVLQETQYF
V gene: TRBV5-1; J gene: TRBJ2-3; clone size: many; D gene: NA; CDR3 DNA: TGCGCCAGCAGCTTGGGGCCGCAGATCCCAGATACGCAGTATTTT; CDR3 protein: CASSLGPQIPDTQYF
V gene: TRBV12-3/TRBV12-4; J gene: TRBJ1-1; clone size: NA; D gene: NA; CDR3 DNA: TGTGCCAGCAGTTTACAGGTGAACACTGAAGCTTTCTTT; CDR3 protein: CASSLQVNTEAFF
V gene: TRBV28; J gene: TRBJ1-1; clone size: many; D gene: NA; CDR3 DNA: TGTGCCAGCAGTCTACAGGGAAGTAACACTGAAGCTTTCTTT; CDR3 protein: CASSLQGSNTEAFF
V gene: TRBV27; J gene: TRBJ1-2; clone size: NA; D gene: NA; CDR3 DNA: TGTGCCAGCAGTTTAATAGCGGGGCGAGGAGGCCGTGGCTACACCTTC; CDR3 protein: CASSLIAGRGGRGYTF
V gene: TRBV12-3/TRBV12-4; J gene: TRBJ1-5; clone size: NA; D gene: NA; CDR3 DNA: TGTGCCAGCAGTCCCCCGACAGGCCCATCCCTTAATCAGCCCCAGCATTTT; CDR3 protein: CASSPPTGPSLNQPQHF
V gene: TRBV7-8; J gene: TRBJ2-5; clone size: NA; D gene: TRBD2; CDR3 DNA: TGTGCCAGCAGCTCCCCGGGGGGGAGACAAGAGACCCAGTACTTC; CDR3 protein: CASSSPGGRQETQYF